This T cell receptor beta chain was captured by sequencing in a study of CD8+ T cells in alopecia areata. For the study at large: Severity scoring for treated patients was based on the percentage of affected scalp area. Findings and caveats of the study: Persistence of many expanded lesional clones was seen in scalp and blood during tofacitinib. Sharing of TCR sequences between patients (possibly for HLA-related reasons) was less clear than in mice.

With regard to this clone: Antigen specificity is unknown.

Treatment: oral pan-JAK inhibitor, 5-10 mg twice daily. In each case, RNA was isolated and then reverse transcribed into cDNA as the sequencing template. Some clones are missing from TCRdb's copy, which holds only in-frame ones; the method was immunoSEQ multiplex PCR. The top ten hold under 15% of the sample, which has 130,000 or so clones, around 86% seen once. Here the sequenced sample was CD8+ T cells sorted from blood, taken at week 4, from a patient treated with tofacitinib. The TCR sequence derives from a human donor with alopecia areata.

In DNA form, the CDR3 reads TGCGCCAGCAGCCAGCCCCGGGGTTGGGTCTATGGCTACACCTTC. Protein sequence: CASSQPRGWVYGYTF. This chain joins TRBV4-1 and TRBJ1-2, with D hard to call. This CDR3 comprises 15 residues. CDR1 is MGHRA and CDR2 is YSYEKL in the germline V gene. V dropped 3 bases and J dropped 4 bases, with 15 bases sitting between them.